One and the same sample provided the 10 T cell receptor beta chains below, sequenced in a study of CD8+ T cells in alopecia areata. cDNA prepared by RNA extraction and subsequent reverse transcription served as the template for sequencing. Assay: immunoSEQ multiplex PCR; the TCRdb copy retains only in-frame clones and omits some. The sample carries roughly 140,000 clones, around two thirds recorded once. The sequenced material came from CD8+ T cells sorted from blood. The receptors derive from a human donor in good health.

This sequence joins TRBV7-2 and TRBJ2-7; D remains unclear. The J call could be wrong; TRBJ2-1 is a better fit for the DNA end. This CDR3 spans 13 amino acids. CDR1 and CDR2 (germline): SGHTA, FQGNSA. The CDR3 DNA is TGTGCCAGCAGCTTAGACCCAAGCAATGAGCAGTTCTTC. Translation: CASSLDPSNEQFF.

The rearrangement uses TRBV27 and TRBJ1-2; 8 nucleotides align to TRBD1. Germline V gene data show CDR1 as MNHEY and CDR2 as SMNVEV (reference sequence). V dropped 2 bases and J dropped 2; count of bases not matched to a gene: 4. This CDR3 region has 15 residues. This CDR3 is CASSLAQGANYGYTF. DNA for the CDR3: TGTGCCAGCAGTTTAGCGCAGGGGGCAAACTATGGCTACACCTTC.

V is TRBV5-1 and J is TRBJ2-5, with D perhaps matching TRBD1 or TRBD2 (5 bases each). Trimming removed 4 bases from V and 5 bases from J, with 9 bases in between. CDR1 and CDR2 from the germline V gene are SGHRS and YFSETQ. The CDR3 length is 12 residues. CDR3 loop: CASSQGGETQYF. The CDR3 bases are TGCGCCAGCAGCCAGGGCGGGGAGACCCAGTACTTC.

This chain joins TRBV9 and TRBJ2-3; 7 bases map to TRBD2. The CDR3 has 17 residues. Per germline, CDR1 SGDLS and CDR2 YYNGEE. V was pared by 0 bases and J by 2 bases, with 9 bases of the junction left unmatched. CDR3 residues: CASSVDFLAEVTDTQYF. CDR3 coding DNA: TGTGCCAGCAGCGTAGATTTCCTAGCGGAGGTCACAGATACGCAGTATTTT.

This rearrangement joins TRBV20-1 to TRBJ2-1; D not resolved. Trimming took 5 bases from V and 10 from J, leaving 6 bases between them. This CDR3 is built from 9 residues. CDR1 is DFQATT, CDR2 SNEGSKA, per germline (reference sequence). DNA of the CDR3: TGCAGTGCTGGACGCGAGCAGTTCTTC. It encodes CSAGREQFF.

The chain's CDR3 is CASSSDRTSYEQYF. The CDR3 coding sequence is TGTGCCAGCAGCTCGGACAGGACCTCCTACGAGCAGTACTTC. This chain connects TRBV7-9 to TRBJ2-7; 7 positions match TRBD1. V shed 4 bases, J shed 0 bases, and the junction held 3 bases outside the gene matches. The CDR3 runs to 14 residues. Per germline, CDR1 SEHNR and CDR2 FQNEAQ (reference sequence).

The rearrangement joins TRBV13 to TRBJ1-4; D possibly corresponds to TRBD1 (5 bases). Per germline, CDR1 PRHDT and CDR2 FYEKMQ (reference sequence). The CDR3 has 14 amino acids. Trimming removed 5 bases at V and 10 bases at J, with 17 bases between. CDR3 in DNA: TGTGCCAGCAGCGAGGGATACGGGGGTAGAAAACTGTTTTTT. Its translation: CASSEGYGGRKLFF.

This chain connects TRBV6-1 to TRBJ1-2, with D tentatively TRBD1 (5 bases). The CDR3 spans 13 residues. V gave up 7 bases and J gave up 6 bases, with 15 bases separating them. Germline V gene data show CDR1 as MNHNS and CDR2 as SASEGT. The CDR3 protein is CASNGHIGDGYTF. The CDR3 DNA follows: TGTGCCAGCAATGGACATATCGGAGATGGCTACACCTTC.

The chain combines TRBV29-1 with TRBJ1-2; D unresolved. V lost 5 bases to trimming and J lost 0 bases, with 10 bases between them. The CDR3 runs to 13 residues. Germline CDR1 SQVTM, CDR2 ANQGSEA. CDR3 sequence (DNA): TGCAGCGTTCCTACACGAGCTAACTATGGCTACACCTTC. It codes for CSVPTRANYGYTF. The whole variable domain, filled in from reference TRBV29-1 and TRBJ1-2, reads SAVISQKPSRDICQRGTSLTIQCQVDSQVTMMFWYRQQPGQSLTLIATANQGSEATYESGFVIDKFPISRPNLTFSTLTVSNMSPEDSSIYLCSVPTRANYGYTFGSGTRLTVV.

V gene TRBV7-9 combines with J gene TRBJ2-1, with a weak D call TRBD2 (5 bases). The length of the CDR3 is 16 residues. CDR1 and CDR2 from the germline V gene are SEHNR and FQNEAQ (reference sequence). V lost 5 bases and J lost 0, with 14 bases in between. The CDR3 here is CASSPPSGSSYNEQFF. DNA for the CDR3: TGTGCCAGCAGCCCCCCCAGCGGCAGCTCCTACAATGAGCAGTTCTTC.